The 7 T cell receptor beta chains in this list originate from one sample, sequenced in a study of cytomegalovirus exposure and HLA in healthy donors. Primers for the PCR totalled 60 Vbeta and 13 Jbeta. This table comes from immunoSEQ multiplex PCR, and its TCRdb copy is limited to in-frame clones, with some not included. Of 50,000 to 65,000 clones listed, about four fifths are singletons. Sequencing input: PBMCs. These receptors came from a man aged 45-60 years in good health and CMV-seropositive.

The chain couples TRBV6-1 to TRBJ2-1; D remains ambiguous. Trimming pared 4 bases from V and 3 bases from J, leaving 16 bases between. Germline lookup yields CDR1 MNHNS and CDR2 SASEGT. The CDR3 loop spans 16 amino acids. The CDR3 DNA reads TGTGCCAGCAGTGGTTTGGGCCACCGCCACTACAATGAGCAGTTCTTC. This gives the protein CASSGLGHRHYNEQFF.

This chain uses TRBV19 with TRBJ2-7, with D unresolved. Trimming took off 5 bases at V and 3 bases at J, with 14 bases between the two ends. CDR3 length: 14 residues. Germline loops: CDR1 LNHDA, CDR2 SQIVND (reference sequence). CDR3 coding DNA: TGTGCCAGTAGTCCCGCCAGGCTAAGCTACGAGCAGTACTTC. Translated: CASSPARLSYEQYF.

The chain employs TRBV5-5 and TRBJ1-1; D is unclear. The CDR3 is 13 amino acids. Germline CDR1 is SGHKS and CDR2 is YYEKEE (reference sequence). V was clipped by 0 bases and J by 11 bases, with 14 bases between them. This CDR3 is CASSLASNWRAFF. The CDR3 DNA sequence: TGTGCCAGCAGCTTGGCGTCTAACTGGAGGGCTTTCTTT.

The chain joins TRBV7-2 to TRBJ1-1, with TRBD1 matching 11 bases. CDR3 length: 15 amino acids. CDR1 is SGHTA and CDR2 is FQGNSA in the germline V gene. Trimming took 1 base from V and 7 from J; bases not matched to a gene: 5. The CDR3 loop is CASSLGGTGGVEAFF. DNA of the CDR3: TGTGCCAGCAGCTTAGGGGGGACAGGGGGTGTTGAAGCTTTCTTT.

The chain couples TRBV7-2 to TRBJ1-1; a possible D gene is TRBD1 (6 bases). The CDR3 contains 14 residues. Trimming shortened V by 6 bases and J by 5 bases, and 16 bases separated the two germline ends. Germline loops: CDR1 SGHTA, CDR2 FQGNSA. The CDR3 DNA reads TGTGCCAGCAGGCCAGGGGCTCTGGGTACTGAAGCTTTCTTT. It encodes CASRPGALGTEAFF.

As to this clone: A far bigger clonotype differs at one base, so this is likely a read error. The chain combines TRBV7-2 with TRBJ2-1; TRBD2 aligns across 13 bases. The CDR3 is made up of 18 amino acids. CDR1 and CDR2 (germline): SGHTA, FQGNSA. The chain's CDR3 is CANSSTSGRPGFANEQFF. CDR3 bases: TGTGCCAACAGCTCGACTAGCGGGAGGCCAGGCTTTGCCAATGAGCAGTTCTTC.

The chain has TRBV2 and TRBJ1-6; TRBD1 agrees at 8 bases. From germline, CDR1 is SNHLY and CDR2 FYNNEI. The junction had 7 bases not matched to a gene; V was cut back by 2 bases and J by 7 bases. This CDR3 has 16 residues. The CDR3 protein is CASSESRGPVNSPLHF. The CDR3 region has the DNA TGTGCCAGCAGTGAATCCAGGGGGCCGGTGAATTCACCCCTCCACTTT.